This T cell receptor beta chain was obtained from a study of blood T cell repertoires in COVID-19. Study as a whole: COVID-19 samples collected from the United States, Italy and Spain covered acute and convalescent phases. Nucleic acid was either cDNA or gDNA, and it came from T cells, B-cell-depleted T cells, or PBMCs.

This CDR3 contains 18 residues. Germline assignment: CDR1 MGHRA and CDR2 YSYEKL. The V gene end was trimmed by 0 bases and the J gene end by 1 base; junction bases not matched to a gene: 9. This table comes from immunoSEQ multiplex PCR, and its TCRdb copy is limited to in-frame clones, with some not included. The sample shows about 38,000 clones, approximately 94% of them seen only once. This clone has only one observation. This TCR came from a human donor with active COVID-19. The donor label of this sample is uncertain. The sequenced sample consisted of peripheral blood. The chain couples TRBV4-1 to TRBJ2-7; 10 bases line up with TRBD2. CDR3 sequence: CASSQDWGGSGRSYEQYF. The CDR3, as DNA: TGCGCCAGCAGCCAAGATTGGGGTGGTAGCGGGAGGTCCTACGAGCAGTACTTC.